In this sample, the clone carrying this TCR beta chain is medium-sized. As yet, its antigen is unknown. Sequencing targeted expressed TCRB transcripts, as all isolated RNA had been reverse transcribed. Average reads for naive, central memory and regulatory T cell samples were about 3.6 million. Method: immunoSEQ multiplex PCR; TCRdb's copy keeps in-frame clones and lacks some. The data contain 40,000 to 45,000 clones, 66% of them seen just once; the ten biggest clones take up more than 2%. The V end was cut by 5 bases, the J end by 5 bases, with 8 bases between. Per germline, CDR1 SGHTA and CDR2 FQGNSA. The CDR3 length is 12 residues. The source of the sample is a study of beta chain features in type 1 diabetes. Overall study findings and caveats: Moderate but significant shortening of TCRB CDR3s was recorded in all four CD4+ subsets from Type 1 diabetes patients. VDJ junctions from type 1 diabetes patients carried fewer insertions and larger deletions. In these data, an HLA type influence on TCRB rearrangement remained unresolved.

This clonotype originated in a woman in her late teens or twenties with type 1 diabetes. Material for sequencing was Tregs from blood. This rearrangement joins TRBV7-2 to TRBJ2-3; D gene uncertain. CDR3 loop: CASSLHRDTQYF. In DNA form, the CDR3 reads TGTGCCAGCAGCCTGCACAGAGATACGCAGTATTTT. Using reference TRBV7-2 and TRBJ2-3 for the parts outside the CDR3, the full variable domain is GAGVSQSPSNKVTEKGKDVELRCDPISGHTALYWYRQSLGQGLEFLIYFQGNSAPDKSGLPSDRFSAERTGGSVSTLTIQRTQQEDSAVYLCASSLHRDTQYFGPGTRLTVL.